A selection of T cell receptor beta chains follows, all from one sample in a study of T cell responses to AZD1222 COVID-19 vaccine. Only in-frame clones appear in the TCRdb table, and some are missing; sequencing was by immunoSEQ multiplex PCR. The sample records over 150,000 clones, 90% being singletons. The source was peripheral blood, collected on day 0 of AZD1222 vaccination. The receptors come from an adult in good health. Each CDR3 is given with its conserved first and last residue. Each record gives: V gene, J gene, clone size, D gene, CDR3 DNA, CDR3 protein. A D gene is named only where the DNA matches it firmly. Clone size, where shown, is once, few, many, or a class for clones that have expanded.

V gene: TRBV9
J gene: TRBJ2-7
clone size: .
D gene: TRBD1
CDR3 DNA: TGTGCCAGCAGCGTAGGGGACAGGAAGTTCTACGAGCAGTACTTC
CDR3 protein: CASSVGDRKFYEQYF

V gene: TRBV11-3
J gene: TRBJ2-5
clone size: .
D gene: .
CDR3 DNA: TGTGCCAGCAGCTTGGACGGCGGTCGCCAAGAGACCCAGTACTTC
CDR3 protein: CASSLDGGRQETQYF

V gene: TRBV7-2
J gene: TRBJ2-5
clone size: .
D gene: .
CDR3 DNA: TGTGCCAGCAGCGCGTACGGGAAAGAGACCCAGTACTTC
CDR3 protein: CASSAYGKETQYF

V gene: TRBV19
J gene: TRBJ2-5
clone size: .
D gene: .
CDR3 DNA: TGTGCCAGTAGTATAGATCGGGTAACCCGGGAGACCCAGTACTTC
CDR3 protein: CASSIDRVTRETQYF

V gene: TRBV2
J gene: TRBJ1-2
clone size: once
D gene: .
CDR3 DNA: TGTGCCAGCAGGAAAGACAGCTATGGCTACACCTTC
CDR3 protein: CASRKDSYGYTF

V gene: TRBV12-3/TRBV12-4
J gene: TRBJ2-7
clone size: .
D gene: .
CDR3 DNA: TGTGCCAGCAGTCAACCCCCGGGCTACGAGCAGTACTTC
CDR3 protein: CASSQPPGYEQYF

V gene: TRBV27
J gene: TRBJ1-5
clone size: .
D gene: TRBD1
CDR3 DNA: TGTGCCAGCAGTCCCGGGGACAGGGGACATCAGCCCCAGCATTTT
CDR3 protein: CASSPGDRGHQPQHF

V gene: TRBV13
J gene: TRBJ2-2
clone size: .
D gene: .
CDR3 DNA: TGTGCCAGCAGCTTAGCCCGGGTCAGGGGTTCCGGGGAGCTGTTTTTT
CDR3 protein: CASSLARVRGSGELFF

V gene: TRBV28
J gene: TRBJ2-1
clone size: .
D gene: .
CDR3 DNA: TGTGCCAGCGAGGTCGGGTACGGCCTGCAGTTCTTC
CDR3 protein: CASEVGYGLQFF

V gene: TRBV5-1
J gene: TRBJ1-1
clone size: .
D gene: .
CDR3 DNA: TGCGCCAGCAGCTTGGGGTTTAGTACAGGGAGGACTGAAGCTTTCTTT
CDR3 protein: CASSLGFSTGRTEAFF

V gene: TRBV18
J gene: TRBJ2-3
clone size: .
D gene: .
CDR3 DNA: TGTGCCAGCTCAACCGCCGTGGCCATAAACGTGGATACGCAGTATTTT
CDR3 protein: CASSTAVAINVDTQYF

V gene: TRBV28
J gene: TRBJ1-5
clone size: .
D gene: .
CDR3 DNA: TGTGCCAGCACCTACTGGGAGACAAGGGGCAATCAGCCCCAGCATTTT
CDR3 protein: CASTYWETRGNQPQHF

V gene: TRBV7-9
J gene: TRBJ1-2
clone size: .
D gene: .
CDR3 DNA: TGTGCCAGCAGCCCGACGGTTGGCTACACCTTC
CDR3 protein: CASSPTVGYTF

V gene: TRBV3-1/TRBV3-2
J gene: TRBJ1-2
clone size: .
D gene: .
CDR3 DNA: TGTGCCAGCAGCCAAGATTGGGGGGGAGGCGATGGCTACACCTTC
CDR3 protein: CASSQDWGGGDGYTF

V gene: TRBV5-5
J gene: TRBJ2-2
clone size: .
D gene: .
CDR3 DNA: TGTGCCAGCGACAGTACCGGGGAGCTGTTTTTT
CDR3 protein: CASDSTGELFF

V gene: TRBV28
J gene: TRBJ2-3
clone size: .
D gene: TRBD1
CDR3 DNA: TGTGCCAGCAGTTTAGACAGGGGCGGTGATACGCAGTATTTT
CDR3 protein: CASSLDRGGDTQYF

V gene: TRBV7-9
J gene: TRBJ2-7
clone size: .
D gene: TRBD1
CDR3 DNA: TGTGCCAGCAGCTTAGCGGGACAGCCTAACTACGAGCAGTACTTC
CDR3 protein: CASSLAGQPNYEQYF

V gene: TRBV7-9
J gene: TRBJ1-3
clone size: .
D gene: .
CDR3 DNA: TGTGCCAGCAGGTCACAGGGTGCCTCTGGAAACACCATATATTTT
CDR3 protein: CASRSQGASGNTIYF

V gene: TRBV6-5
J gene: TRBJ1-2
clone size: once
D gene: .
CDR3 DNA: TGTGCCAGCAGTTACGACACAAAGTTCTATGGCTACACCTTC
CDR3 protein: CASSYDTKFYGYTF

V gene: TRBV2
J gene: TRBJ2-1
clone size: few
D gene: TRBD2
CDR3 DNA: TGTGCCAGCACACTCGGGGTAGCGGGGGGATACAATGAGCAGTTCTTC
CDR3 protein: CASTLGVAGGYNEQFF

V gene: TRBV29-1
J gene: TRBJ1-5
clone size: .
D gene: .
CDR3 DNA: TGCAGCGTTGGACAGAGAGATCAGCCCCAGCATTTT
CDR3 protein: CSVGQRDQPQHF

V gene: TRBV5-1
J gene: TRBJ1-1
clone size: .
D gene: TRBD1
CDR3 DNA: TGCGCCAGCAGCTTGTCGGGACAGGGAACTGAAGCTTTCTTT
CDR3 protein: CASSLSGQGTEAFF

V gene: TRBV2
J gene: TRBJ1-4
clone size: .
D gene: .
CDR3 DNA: TGTGCCAGCAGTTGGGGTGTGAGTAATGAAAAACTGTTTTTT
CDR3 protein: CASSWGVSNEKLFF

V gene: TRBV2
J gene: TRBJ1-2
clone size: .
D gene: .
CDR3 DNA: TGTGCCAGCAGTAGCACAGGAGGATACTATGGCTACACCTTC
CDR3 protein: CASSSTGGYYGYTF

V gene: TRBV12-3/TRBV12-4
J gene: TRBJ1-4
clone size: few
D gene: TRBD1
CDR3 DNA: TGTGCCAGCACCGACAGGGTTGAAAAACTGTTTTTT
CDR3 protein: CASTDRVEKLFF

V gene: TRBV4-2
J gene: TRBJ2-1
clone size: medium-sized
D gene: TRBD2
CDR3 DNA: TGTGCCAGCAGCCCTTTGAGCGGGGATTCCAATGAGCAGTTCTTC
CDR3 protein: CASSPLSGDSNEQFF

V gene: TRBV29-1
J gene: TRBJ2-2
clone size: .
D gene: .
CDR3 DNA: TGCAGCGTTGGGTTGGGGGCGAGTACCGGGGAGCTGTTTTTT
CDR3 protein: CSVGLGASTGELFF

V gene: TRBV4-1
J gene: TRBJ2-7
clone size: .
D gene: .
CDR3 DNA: TGCGCCAGCAGCGGGCCACTGGACAAGGGCTCCTACGAGCAGTACTTC
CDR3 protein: CASSGPLDKGSYEQYF

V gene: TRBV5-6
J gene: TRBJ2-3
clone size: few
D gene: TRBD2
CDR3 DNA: TGTGCCAGCAGCTTGGCGCGGGGGAGAAGCACAGATACGCAGTATTTT
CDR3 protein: CASSLARGRSTDTQYF